One sample yielded the 11 T cell receptor beta chains listed below, sequenced in a study of cytomegalovirus exposure and HLA in healthy donors (dated by TCRdb to about 2017). Library preparation employed the immunoSEQ multiplex PCR assay. For the multiplex PCR, a mixture combining 60 forward primers for TCR Vbeta segments and 13 reverse primers for TCR Jbeta segments was used. TCRdb took over this immuneACCESS table, retaining in-frame rearrangements with V and J assigned. Such tables are incomplete; in checked studies, under half of the missing clones stem from an unresolved V gene, and the remainder is unexplained. The sample data list roughly 160,000 clones, and roughly three quarters of these were observed just once. The top ten clones comprise 2.5% to 3.5% of the sample. Sample: PBMCs. Source of these receptors: a woman aged 45-59 years in good health and CMV-seropositive.

V usage is TRBV6-5 and J usage is TRBJ2-5; possible D gene TRBD2, 6 bases. The DNA end is a closer match to TRBJ2-7, so the J assignment may be wrong. This CDR3 comprises 13 residues. Germline values: CDR1 MNHEY, CDR2 SVGAGI. The CDR3 protein is CASREGRIYEQYF. CDR3 DNA sequence: TGTGCCAGCAGGGAGGGACGGATCTACGAGCAGTACTTC.

The V gene is TRBV13, the J gene TRBJ1-1; a weak D match, TRBD1 (6 bases). Germline V gene sequence: CDR1 PRHDT, CDR2 FYEKMQ (reference sequence). The CDR3 has 12 amino acids. Trimming shortened V by 4 bases and J by 11 bases, and 14 bases separated the two germline ends. The chain's CDR3 is CASSSRGRGAFF. CDR3 nucleotides: TGTGCCAGCAGCTCCAGGGGAAGAGGTGCTTTCTTT.

This clone has just one count. The chain links TRBV6-5 to TRBJ2-5, with D possibly being TRBD1 (6 bases). The CDR3 contains 14 residues. Germline V lookup: CDR1 MNHEY, CDR2 SVGAGI. Trimming stripped 4 bases from V and 9 bases from J, with 18 bases between. CDR3 DNA sequence: TGTGCCAGCAGTTCCGGACCGCCGTCAGGGGCCCAGTACTTC. Its protein product is CASSSGPPSGAQYF.

The chain employs TRBV11-3 and TRBJ1-3; a possible D gene is TRBD1 (6 bases). The CDR3 has 13 amino acids. Looked up from germline, CDR1 is SGHNT and CDR2 is YENEEA. V was shortened by 4 bases and J by 2 bases, with 6 bases between the two germline ends. The CDR3 DNA reads TGTGCCAGCAGCTGGACAGCTGGAAACACCATATATTTT. The encoded protein is CASSWTAGNTIYF.

The chain employs TRBV11-1 and TRBJ1-2; D perhaps matches TRBD1 (6 bases). CDR1 and CDR2 from the germline V gene are SGHAT and FQDESV (reference sequence). V gave up 5 bases and J gave up 5 bases, with 18 bases separating them. The CDR3 is made up of 15 amino acids. The CDR3 loop is CASSPLTGTGYGYTF. The CDR3 nucleotides are TGTGCCAGCAGCCCACTGACAGGTACAGGGTATGGCTACACCTTC.

This chain connects TRBV30 to TRBJ1-6; D unclear. Germline CDR1 GTSNPN, CDR2 SVGIG (reference sequence). The V gene lost 0 bases and the J gene lost 14 bases, with 14 bases spanning the gap. The CDR3 is 13 amino acids. The CDR3 sequence: CAWSVQTLATLHF. The CDR3 region has the DNA TGTGCCTGGAGTGTTCAAACTCTAGCCACCCTCCACTTT.

V usage is TRBV6-5 and J usage is TRBJ2-1; D possibly corresponds to TRBD2 (7 bases). Germline lookup yields CDR1 MNHEY and CDR2 SVGAGI. The V gene lost 2 bases and the J gene lost 14 bases, with 16 bases spanning the gap. CDR3 size: 13 residues. CDR3 sequence reads: CASSYGGRDYKFF. In DNA, the CDR3 is TGTGCCAGCAGTTACGGGGGCCGGGACTATAAGTTCTTC.

This chain joins TRBV21-1 and TRBJ1-4; TRBD1 reflects the table's D call only, with no check against the DNA. TRBV21-1 is termed a pseudogene. CDR3 length: 16 amino acids. The CDR3 protein is CASSEYRDREEEKLFF. CDR3 bases: TGTGCCAGCAGCGAATACCGGGACAGGGAGGAAGAAAAACTGTTTTTT.

The V and J genes are TRBV5-4 and TRBJ2-7; 10 nucleotides align to TRBD1. The CDR3 sequence is 13 residues long. Per the germline V gene, CDR1 is SGHNT and CDR2 is YYREEE (reference sequence). J gave up 6 bases and V 2 bases, and 2 bases lay outside the gene matches. Written as DNA, the CDR3 is TGTGCCAGCAGCTTAGACAGGGGGCCCGAGCAGTACTTC. The encoded protein is CASSLDRGPEQYF.

CDR3 region: CAISDHEAVIPNYGYTF. DNA of the CDR3: TGTGCCATCAGTGATCATGAAGCCGTCATCCCCAACTATGGCTACACCTTC. The chain uses TRBV10-3 and TRBJ1-2, with no clear D. This CDR3 contains 17 residues. Trimming cost V 3 bases and J 2 bases, with 19 bases left between them. Germline CDR1 is ENHRY and CDR2 is SYGVKD.

Concerning this clone itself: Other DNA sequences from this sample encode an identical CDR3 as well. The chain has TRBV6-5 and TRBJ1-3; 8 bases map to TRBD1. The CDR3 has 16 amino acids. Germline CDR1 and CDR2: MNHEY and SVGAGI. V lost 3 bases and J lost 0; bases outside the gene matches: 4. The CDR3 reads CASSYWQGASGNTIYF. CDR3 nucleotide sequence: TGTGCCAGCAGTTATTGGCAGGGGGCCTCTGGAAACACCATATATTTT.